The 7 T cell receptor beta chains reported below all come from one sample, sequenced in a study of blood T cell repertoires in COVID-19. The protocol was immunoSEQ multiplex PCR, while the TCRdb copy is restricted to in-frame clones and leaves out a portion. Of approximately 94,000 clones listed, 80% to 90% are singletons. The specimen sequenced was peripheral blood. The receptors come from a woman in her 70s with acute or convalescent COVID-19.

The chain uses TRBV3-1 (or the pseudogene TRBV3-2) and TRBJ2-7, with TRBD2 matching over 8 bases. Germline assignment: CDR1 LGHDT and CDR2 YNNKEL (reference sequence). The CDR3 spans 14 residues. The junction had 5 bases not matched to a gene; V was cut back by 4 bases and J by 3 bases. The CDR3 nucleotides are TGTGCCAGCAGCCTAGGGACTAGTCTCTACGAGCAGTACTTC. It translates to CASSLGTSLYEQYF.

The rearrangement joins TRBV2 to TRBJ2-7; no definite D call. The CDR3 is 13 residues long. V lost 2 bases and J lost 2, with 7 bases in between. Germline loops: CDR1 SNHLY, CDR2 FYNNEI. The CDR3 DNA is TGTGCCAGCAGTGAACACGGAGCCTACGAGCAGTACTTC. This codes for CASSEHGAYEQYF.

The CDR3 spells CAISEWLAGGPADTQYF. The CDR3 DNA reads as TGTGCCATCAGTGAGTGGCTAGCGGGAGGGCCCGCAGATACGCAGTATTTT. The V and J genes are TRBV10-3 and TRBJ2-3, with 12 bases lining up with TRBD2. The germline V gene encodes CDR1 ENHRY and CDR2 SYGVKD. This CDR3 is built from 17 residues. V lost 1 base and J lost 4; bases outside the gene matches: 6.

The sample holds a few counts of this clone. The CDR3 here is CASTREGSPSYEQYF. In nucleotides, the CDR3 is TGTGCCAGCACCCGGGAGGGCAGCCCCTCCTACGAGCAGTACTTC. The rearrangement uses TRBV2 and TRBJ2-7; 8 bases map to TRBD2. Per germline, CDR1 SNHLY and CDR2 FYNNEI. V shed 7 bases, J shed 0 bases, and the junction held 8 bases outside the gene matches. The CDR3 has 15 amino acids.

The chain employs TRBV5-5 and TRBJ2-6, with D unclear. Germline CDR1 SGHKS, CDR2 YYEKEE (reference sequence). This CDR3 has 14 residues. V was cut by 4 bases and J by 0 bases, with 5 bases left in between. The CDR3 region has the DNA TGTGCCAGCAGCCACAACTCTGGGGCCAACGTCCTGACTTTC. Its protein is CASSHNSGANVLTF.

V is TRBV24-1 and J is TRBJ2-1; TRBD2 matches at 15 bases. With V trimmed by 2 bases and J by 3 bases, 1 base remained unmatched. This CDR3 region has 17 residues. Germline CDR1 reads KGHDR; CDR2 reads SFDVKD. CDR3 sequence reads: CATSDWTSGRDYNEQFF. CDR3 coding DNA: TGTGCCACCAGTGATTGGACTAGCGGGAGGGACTACAATGAGCAGTTCTTC.

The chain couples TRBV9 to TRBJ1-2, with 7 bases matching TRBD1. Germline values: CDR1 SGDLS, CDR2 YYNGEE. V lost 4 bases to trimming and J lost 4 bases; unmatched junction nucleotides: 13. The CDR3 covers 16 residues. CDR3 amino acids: CASSQSKTGPGYGYTF. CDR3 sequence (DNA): TGTGCCAGCAGCCAGAGTAAGACAGGGCCCGGCTATGGCTACACCTTC.